The 11 T cell receptor beta chains presented below share a single source sample, sequenced in a study of T cell responses to AZD1222 COVID-19 vaccine. Assay used: immunoSEQ multiplex PCR; TCRdb lists only in-frame clones, some missing. The sample includes 200,000 to 250,000 clones, roughly 94% of them seen just once. The sequenced sample was peripheral blood, obtained 28 days after the second dose of the MenACWY control vaccine. The receptors come from an adult who received the MenACWY meningococcal vaccine as a control.

The V call is TRBV9, the J call TRBJ2-7, with TRBD1 as a possible D gene (5 bases). The CDR3 totals 12 residues. Germline-derived CDR1 and CDR2 are SGDLS and YYNGEE. V was clipped by 3 bases and J by 3 bases, with 7 bases between them. For the CDR3, the DNA is TGTGCCAGCAGCGGAACAGGCTACGAGCAGTACTTC. Its translation is CASSGTGYEQYF.

The chain joins TRBV5-8 to TRBJ2-1; weak D call: TRBD2 (5 bases). CDR1 and CDR2 from the germline V gene are SGHTS and YDEGEE. V shed 6 bases and J shed 4 bases, with 5 bases lying between them. The CDR3 runs to 11 residues. The CDR3 nucleotides are TGTGCCAGCAAGCGGTACAATGAGCAGTTCTTC. Residues: CASKRYNEQFF.

This chain links TRBV19 with TRBJ2-7; TRBD1 agrees at 11 bases. CDR3 size: 13 residues. V shed 10 bases, J shed 7 bases, and the junction held 9 bases outside the gene matches. Germline V gene data show CDR1 as LNHDA and CDR2 as SQIVND (reference sequence). In DNA, the CDR3 is TGTGCCACTGTCGGGACAGGGGGTTTTGAGCAGTACTTC. Amino acid sequence: CATVGTGGFEQYF.

The CDR3 nucleotides read TGTGCCAGCAGTTTTATAGGGGGCGCTGGTCGAAATTCACCCCTCCACTTT. This sequence encodes CASSFIGGAGRNSPLHF. The chain joins TRBV28 to TRBJ1-6; TRBD1 matches 7 bases. V shed 3 bases, J shed 7 bases, and the junction held 12 bases outside the gene matches. The germline V gene encodes CDR1 MDHEN and CDR2 SYDVKM. This CDR3 spans 17 amino acids.

The V and J genes are TRBV4-3 and TRBJ2-2, with 8 nucleotides matching TRBD1. The germline V gene encodes CDR1 LGHNA and CDR2 YSLEER. The CDR3 has 17 residues. J lost 2 bases, V lost 4 bases, and 9 bases had no gene match. Here the CDR3 reads CASSLWETGDNTGELFF. CDR3 bases: TGCGCCAGCAGCCTCTGGGAGACAGGGGACAACACCGGGGAGCTGTTTTTT.

The chain has TRBV10-3 and TRBJ1-1; 7 positions match TRBD1. V trimming: 2 bases; J trimming: 0 bases; junction bases outside the gene matches: 3. There are 15 residues in the CDR3. Looked up from germline, CDR1 is ENHRY and CDR2 is SYGVKD. CDR3 sequence (DNA): TGTGCCATCAGTGAGCGACAGGGAATGAACACTGAAGCTTTCTTT. Protein: CAISERQGMNTEAFF.

The genes are TRBV7-2 and TRBJ2-7; 7 bases are a match to TRBD2. This CDR3 has 17 amino acids. The germline gives CDR1 SGHTA, CDR2 FQGNSA. V lost 5 bases and J lost 5; bases outside the gene matches: 18. CDR3 sequence reads: CASSQPGAGGRTHEQYF. The CDR3 bases are TGTGCCAGCAGCCAACCGGGAGCAGGCGGGAGAACCCACGAGCAGTACTTC.

The chain combines TRBV19 with TRBJ1-5; D not certain. Trimming left V 5 bases short and J 7 bases short, with 9 bases between. This CDR3 has 12 amino acids. Looked up from germline, CDR1 is LNHDA and CDR2 is SQIVND (reference sequence). Written as DNA, the CDR3 is TGTGCCAGTAGTCCTCAGTTGCAGCCCCAGCATTTT. Its translation is CASSPQLQPQHF.

For the CDR3, the DNA is TGTGCCAGCAGTTTATCGGGACTAGAGGGCGAGCAGTACTTC. It encodes CASSLSGLEGEQYF. V is TRBV27 and J is TRBJ2-7, with 8 bases matching TRBD2. Germline trimming cut 0 bases from V and 6 bases from J; bases unmatched to any gene: 4. The CDR3 covers 14 residues. The germline CDR1 and CDR2 sequences are MNHEY and SMNVEV (reference sequence).

CDR3 sequence: CASSGRTGALETQYF. DNA for the CDR3: TGTGCCAGCAGCGGCCGGACAGGGGCTCTGGAGACCCAGTACTTC. This chain links TRBV7-2 with TRBJ2-5, with 9 bases that match TRBD1. Trimming cost V 5 bases and J 5 bases; bases outside gene matches: 9. From germline, CDR1 is SGHTA and CDR2 FQGNSA. The CDR3 has 15 residues.

J is TRBJ2-2 and V is TRBV19; 7 nucleotides line up with TRBD2. The germline V gene encodes CDR1 LNHDA and CDR2 SQIVND (reference sequence). CDR3 length: 13 amino acids. V trimming: 11 bases; J trimming: 2 bases; junction bases outside the gene matches: 5. CDR3 bases: TGTGCCGGGAGGGATCGAAACACCGGGGAGCTGTTTTTT. Encoded protein: CAGRDRNTGELFF.